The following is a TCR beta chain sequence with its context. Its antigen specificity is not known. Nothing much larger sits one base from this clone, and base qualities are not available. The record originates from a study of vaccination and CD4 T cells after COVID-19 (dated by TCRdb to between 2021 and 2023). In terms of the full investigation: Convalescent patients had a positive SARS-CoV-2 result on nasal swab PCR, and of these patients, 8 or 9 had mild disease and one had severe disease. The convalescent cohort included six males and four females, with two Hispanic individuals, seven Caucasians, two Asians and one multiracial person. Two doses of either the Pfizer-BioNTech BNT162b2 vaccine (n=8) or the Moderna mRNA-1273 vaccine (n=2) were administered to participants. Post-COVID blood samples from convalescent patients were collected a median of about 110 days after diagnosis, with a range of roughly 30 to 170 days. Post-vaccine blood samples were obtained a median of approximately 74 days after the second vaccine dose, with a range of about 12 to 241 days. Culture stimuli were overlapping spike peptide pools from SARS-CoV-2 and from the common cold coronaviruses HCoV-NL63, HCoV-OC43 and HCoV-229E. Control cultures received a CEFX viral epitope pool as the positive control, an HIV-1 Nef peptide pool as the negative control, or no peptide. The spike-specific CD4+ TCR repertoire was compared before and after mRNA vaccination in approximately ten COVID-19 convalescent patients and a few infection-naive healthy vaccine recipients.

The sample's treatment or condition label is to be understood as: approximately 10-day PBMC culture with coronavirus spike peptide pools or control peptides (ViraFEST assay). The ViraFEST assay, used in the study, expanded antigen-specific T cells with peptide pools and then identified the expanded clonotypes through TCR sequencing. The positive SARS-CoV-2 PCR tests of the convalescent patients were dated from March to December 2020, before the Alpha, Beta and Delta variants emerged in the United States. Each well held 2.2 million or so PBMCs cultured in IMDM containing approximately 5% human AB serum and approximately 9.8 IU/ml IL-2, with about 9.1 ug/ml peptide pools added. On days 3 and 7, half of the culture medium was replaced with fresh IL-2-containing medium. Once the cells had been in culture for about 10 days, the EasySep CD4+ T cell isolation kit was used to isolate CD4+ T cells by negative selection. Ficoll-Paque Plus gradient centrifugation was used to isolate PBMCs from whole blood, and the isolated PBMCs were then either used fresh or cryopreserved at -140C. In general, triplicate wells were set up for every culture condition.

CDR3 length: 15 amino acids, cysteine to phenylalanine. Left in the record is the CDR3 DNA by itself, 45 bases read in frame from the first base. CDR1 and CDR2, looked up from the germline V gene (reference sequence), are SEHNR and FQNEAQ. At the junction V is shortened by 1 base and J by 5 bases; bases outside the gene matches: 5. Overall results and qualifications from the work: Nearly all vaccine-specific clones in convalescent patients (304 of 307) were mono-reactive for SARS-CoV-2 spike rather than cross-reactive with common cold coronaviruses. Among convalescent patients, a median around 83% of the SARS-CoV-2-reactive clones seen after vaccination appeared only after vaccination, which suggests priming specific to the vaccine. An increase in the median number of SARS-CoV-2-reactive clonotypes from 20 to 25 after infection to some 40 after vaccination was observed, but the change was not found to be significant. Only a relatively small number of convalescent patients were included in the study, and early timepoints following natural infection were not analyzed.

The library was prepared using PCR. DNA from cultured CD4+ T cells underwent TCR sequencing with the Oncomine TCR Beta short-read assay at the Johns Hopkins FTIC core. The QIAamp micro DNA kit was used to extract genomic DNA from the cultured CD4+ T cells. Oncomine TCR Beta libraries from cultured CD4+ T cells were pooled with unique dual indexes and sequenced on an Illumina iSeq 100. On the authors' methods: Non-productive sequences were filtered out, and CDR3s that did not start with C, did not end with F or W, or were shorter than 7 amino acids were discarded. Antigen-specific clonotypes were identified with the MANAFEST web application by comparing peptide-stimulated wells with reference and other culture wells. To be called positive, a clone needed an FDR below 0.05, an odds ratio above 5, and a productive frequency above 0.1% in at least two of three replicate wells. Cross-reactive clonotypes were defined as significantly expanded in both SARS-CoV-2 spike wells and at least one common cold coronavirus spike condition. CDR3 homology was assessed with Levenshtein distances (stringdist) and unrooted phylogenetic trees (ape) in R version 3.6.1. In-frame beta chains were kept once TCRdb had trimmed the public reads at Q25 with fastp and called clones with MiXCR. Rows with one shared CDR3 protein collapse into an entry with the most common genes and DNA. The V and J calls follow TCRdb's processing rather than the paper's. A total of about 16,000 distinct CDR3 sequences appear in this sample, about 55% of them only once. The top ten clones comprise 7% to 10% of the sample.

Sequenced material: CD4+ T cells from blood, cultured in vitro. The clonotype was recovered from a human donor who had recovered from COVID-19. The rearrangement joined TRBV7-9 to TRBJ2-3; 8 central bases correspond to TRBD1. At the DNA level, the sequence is TGTGCCAGCAGCTTAGGGGACAGGTCGGAAGATACGCAGTATTTT. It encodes CASSLGDRSEDTQYF.